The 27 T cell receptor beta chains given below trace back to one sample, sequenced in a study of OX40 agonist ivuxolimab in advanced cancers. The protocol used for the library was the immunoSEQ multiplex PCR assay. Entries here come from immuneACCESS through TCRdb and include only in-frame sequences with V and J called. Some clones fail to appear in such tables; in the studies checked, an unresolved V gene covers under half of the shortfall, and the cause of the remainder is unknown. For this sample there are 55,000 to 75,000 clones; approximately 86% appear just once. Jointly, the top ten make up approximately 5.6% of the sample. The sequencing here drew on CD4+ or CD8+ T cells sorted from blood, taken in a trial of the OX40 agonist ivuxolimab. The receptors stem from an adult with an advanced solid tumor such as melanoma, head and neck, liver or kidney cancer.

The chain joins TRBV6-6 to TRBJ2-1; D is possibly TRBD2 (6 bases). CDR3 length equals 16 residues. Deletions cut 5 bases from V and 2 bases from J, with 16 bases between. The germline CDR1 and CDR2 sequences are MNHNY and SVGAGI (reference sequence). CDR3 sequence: CASSNPGLTTYNEQFF. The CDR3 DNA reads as TGTGCCAGCAGTAACCCGGGACTCACTACCTACAATGAGCAGTTCTTC.

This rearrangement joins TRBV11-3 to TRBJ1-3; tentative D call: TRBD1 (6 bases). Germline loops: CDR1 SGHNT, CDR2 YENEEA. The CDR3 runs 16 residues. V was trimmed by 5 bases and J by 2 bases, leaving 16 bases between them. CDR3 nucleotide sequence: TGTGCCAGCAGCGCATGTCACAGGGTGGCTGGAAACACCATATATTTT. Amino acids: CASSACHRVAGNTIYF.

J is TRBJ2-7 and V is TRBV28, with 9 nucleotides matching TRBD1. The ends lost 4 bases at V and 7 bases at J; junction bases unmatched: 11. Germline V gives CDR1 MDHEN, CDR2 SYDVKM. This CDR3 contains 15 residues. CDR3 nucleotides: TGTGCCAGCAGTTCCCCACAGGGGGCCATGGGGGAGCAGTACTTC. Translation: CASSSPQGAMGEQYF.

CDR3 residues: CASGTGAPSEPQHF. The CDR3 nucleotides read TGTGCCAGCGGGACGGGGGCCCCTTCGGAGCCCCAGCATTTT. The V and J genes are TRBV6-5 and TRBJ1-5, with D perhaps matching TRBD1 (6 bases). Trimming took 8 bases from V and 8 from J, leaving 19 bases between them. The CDR3 has 14 amino acids. CDR1 is MNHEY, CDR2 SVGAGI, per germline.

The CDR3 region has the DNA TGTGCCAGCAGTTTGCAGGGGCCGGAGTTCTACGAGCAGTACTTC. Translation gives CASSLQGPEFYEQYF. The chain has TRBV6-1 and TRBJ2-7; tentatively, D is TRBD1 (6 bases). The CDR3 contains 15 residues. CDR1 is MNHNS, CDR2 SASEGT, per germline. Trimming left V 5 bases short and J 3 bases short, with 17 bases between.

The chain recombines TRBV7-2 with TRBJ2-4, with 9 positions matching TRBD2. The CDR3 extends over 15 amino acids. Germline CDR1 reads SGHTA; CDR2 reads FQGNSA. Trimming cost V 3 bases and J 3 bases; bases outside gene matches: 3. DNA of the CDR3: TGTGCCAGCAGCTTTAGCGGGAGAGTCAAAAACATTCAGTACTTC. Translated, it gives CASSFSGRVKNIQYF.

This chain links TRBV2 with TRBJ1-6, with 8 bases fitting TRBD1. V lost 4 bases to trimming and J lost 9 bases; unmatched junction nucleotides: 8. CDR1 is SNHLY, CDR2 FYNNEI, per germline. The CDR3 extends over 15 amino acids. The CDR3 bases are TGTGCCAGCAGTGCCAGGCAGGGGGCTTCTTCACCCCTCCACTTT. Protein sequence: CASSARQGASSPLHF.

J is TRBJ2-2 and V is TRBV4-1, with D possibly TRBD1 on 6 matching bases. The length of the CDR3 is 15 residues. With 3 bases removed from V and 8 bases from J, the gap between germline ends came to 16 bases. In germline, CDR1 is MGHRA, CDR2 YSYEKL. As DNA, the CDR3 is TGCGCCAGCAGCCAGGCCCGGGACACCGCAGGGGAGCTGTTTTTT. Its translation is CASSQARDTAGELFF.

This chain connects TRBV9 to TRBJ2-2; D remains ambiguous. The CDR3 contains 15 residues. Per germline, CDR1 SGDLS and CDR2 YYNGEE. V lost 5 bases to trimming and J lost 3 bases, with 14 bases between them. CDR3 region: CASSPFGGDTGELFF. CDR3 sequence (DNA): TGTGCCAGCAGTCCCTTCGGCGGCGACACCGGGGAGCTGTTTTTT.

The CDR3 DNA reads as TGTGCCAGCAGCTTTCCGGCTCAAGAGACCCAGTACTTC. Translating gives CASSFPAQETQYF. The V gene is TRBV7-9, the J gene TRBJ2-5, with D hard to call. The CDR3 covers 13 residues. CDR1 is SEHNR and CDR2 is FQNEAQ in the germline V gene (reference sequence). The V and J ends lost 3 bases and 2 bases respectively, with 7 bases between them.

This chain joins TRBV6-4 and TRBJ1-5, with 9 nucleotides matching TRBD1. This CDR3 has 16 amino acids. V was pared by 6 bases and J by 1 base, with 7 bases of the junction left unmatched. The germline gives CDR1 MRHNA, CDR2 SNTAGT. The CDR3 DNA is TGTGCCAGCAGGAAGGGACAGGGCTGGAGCAATCAGCCCCAGCATTTT. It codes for CASRKGQGWSNQPQHF.

The CDR3 sequence is CASSFPRDRSLSSTYEQYF. The CDR3 DNA follows: TGTGCCAGCAGTTTCCCGCGGGACAGGAGCCTTTCATCGACCTACGAGCAGTACTTC. This chain links TRBV28 with TRBJ2-7, with 8 bases aligning to TRBD1. The CDR3 loop spans 19 amino acids. Germline V gene data show CDR1 as MDHEN and CDR2 as SYDVKM. Unmatched junction bases numbered 18, after V lost 3 bases and J lost 2 bases.

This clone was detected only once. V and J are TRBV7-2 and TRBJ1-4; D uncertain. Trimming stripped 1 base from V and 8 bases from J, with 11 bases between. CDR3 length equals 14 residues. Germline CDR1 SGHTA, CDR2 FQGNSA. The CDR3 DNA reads TGTGCCAGCAGCTTAGGGCACCAAATAGAAAAACTGTTTTTT. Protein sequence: CASSLGHQIEKLFF.

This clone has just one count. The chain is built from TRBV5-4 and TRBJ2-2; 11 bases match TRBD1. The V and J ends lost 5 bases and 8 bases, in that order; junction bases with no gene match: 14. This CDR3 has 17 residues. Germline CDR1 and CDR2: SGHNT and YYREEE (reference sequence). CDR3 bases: TGTGCCAGCAGGCTAAGGACAGGGGGCGCGGCGTGGGGGGAGCTGTTTTTT. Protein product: CASRLRTGGAAWGELFF. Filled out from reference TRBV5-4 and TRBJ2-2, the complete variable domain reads ETGVTQSPTHLIKTRGQQVTLRCSSQSGHNTVSWYQQALGQGPQFIFQYYREEENGRGNFPPRFSGLQFPNYSSELNVNALELDDSALYLCASRLRTGGAAWGELFFGEGSRLTVL.

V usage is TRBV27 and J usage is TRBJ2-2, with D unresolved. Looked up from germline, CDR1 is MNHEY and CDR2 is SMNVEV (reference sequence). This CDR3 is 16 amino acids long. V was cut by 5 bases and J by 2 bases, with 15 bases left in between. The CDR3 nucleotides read TGTGCCAGCAGTCCACAGACCCGACTCAACACCGGGGAGCTGTTTTTT. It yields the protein CASSPQTRLNTGELFF.

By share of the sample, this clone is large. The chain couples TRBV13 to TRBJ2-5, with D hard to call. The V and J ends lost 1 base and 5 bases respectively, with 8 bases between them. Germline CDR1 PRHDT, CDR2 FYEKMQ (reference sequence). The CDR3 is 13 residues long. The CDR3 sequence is CASSLAGFETQYF. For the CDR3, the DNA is TGTGCCAGCAGCTTAGCTGGGTTCGAGACCCAGTACTTC. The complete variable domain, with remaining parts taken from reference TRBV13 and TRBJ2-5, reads AAGVIQSPRHLIKEKRETATLKCYPIPRHDTVYWYQQGPGQDPQFLISFYEKMQSDKGSIPDRFSAQQFSDYHSELNMSSLELGDSALYFCASSLAGFETQYFGPGTRLLVL.

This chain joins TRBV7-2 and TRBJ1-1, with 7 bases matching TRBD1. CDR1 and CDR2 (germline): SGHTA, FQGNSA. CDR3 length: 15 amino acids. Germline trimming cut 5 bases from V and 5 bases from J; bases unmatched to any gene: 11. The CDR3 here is CASSLGNRGGTEAFF. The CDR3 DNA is TGTGCCAGCAGCCTAGGGAACAGGGGAGGGACTGAAGCTTTCTTT. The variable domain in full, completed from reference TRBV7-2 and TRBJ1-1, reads GAGVSQSPSNKVTEKGKDVELRCDPISGHTALYWYRQSLGQGLEFLIYFQGNSAPDKSGLPSDRFSAERTGGSVSTLTIQRTQQEDSAVYLCASSLGNRGGTEAFFGQGTRLTVV.

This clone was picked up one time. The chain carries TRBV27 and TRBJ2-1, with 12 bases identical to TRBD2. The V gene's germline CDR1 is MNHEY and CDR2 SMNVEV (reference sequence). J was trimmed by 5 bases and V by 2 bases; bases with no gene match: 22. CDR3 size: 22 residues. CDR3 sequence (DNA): TGTGCCAGCAGTTTACCTCCCCCGGGACTAGCGGGTCTGAGCCACAGTCACAATGAGCAGTTCTTC. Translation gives CASSLPPPGLAGLSHSHNEQFF.

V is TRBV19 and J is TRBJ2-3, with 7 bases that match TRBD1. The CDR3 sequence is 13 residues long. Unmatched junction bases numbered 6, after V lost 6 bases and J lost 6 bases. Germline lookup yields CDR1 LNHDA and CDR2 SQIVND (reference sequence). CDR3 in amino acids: CASSALTGDTQYF. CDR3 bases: TGTGCCAGTAGCGCCCTGACAGGGGATACGCAGTATTTT.

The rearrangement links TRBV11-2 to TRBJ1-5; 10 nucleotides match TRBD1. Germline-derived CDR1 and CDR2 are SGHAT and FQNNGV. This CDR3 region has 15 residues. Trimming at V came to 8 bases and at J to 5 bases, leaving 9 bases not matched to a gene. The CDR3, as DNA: TGTGCCAGCGCGCGGGACAGGGGAGTGGATCAGCCCCAGCATTTT. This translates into CASARDRGVDQPQHF.

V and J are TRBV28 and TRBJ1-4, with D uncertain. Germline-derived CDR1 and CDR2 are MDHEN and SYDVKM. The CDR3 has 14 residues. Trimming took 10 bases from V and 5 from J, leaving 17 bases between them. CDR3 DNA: TGTGCCACCAATTTCGGACGGATGAATGAAAAACTGTTTTTT. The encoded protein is CATNFGRMNEKLFF.

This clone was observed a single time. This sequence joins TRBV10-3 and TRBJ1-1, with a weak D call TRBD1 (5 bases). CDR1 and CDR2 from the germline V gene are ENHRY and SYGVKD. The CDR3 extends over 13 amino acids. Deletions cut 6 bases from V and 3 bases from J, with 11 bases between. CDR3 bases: TGTGCCATCAGGGGCGGGGGGGACACTGAAGCTTTCTTT. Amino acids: CAIRGGGDTEAFF.

CDR3 nucleotide sequence: TGTGCCAGTAGGGGAAACAGGGGAAATCAGCCCCAGCATTTT. Amino acid sequence: CASRGNRGNQPQHF. This sequence joins TRBV19 and TRBJ1-5; TRBD1 matches at 7 bases. From germline, CDR1 is LNHDA and CDR2 SQIVND (reference sequence). The CDR3 contains 14 residues. V was clipped by 6 bases and J by 4 bases; unmatched bases: 6.

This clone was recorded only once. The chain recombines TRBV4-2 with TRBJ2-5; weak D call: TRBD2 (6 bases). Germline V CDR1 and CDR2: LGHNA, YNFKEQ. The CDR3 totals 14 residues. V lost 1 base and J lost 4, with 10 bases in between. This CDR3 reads CASSQGGTAETQYF. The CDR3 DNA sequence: TGTGCCAGCAGCCAAGGTGGGACTGCAGAGACCCAGTACTTC.

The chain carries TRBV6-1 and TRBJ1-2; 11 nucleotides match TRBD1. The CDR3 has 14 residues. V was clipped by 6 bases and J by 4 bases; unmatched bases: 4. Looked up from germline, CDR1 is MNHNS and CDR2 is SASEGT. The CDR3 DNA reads TGTGCCAGCAGGGGACAGGGGGAGGTCTATGGCTACACCTTC. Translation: CASRGQGEVYGYTF.

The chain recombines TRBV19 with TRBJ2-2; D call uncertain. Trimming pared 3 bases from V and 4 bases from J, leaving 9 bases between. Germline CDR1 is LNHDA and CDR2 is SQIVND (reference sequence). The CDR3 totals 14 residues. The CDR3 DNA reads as TGTGCCAGTAGTATGTATTCCTTCACCGGGGAGCTGTTTTTT. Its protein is CASSMYSFTGELFF.

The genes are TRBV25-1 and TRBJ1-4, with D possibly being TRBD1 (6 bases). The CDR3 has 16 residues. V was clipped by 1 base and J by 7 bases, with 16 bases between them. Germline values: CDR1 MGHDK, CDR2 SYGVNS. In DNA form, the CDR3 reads TGTGCCAGCAGTGAATGGCGTCGGGGGGCGGGTGAAAAACTGTTTTTT. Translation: CASSEWRRGAGEKLFF.